The rows below give T cell receptor beta chains drawn from one sample of a study of cytomegalovirus exposure and HLA in healthy donors. This table comes from immunoSEQ multiplex PCR, and its TCRdb copy is limited to in-frame clones, with some not included. The sample consists of about 130,000 clones, about 81% of them appearing once. The sample taken for sequencing was PBMCs. Receptors originate from a woman aged 40-49 years in good health and CMV-seropositive. Each CDR3 is given with its conserved first and last residue. A D gene is named only where the DNA matches it firmly. Not all rows give a size; the values are once, few, many and, for expanded clones, a class.

TRBV4-2	TRBD2	TRBJ2-7	.	CASSQDLASGGSTYEQYF	TGTGCCAGCAGCCAAGATTTGGCTAGCGGGGGTTCGACCTACGAGCAGTACTTC
TRBV7-3	.	TRBJ2-6	.	CASSSRQGLSGANVLTF	TGTGCCAGCAGCTCCCGGCAGGGGCTCTCTGGGGCCAACGTCCTGACTTTC
TRBV9	.	TRBJ2-1	few	CASSVEGGLYNEQFF	TGTGCCAGCAGCGTAGAGGGCGGGTTATACAATGAGCAGTTCTTC
TRBV28	.	TRBJ1-1	.	CASSFPQGSDTEAFF	TGTGCCAGCAGTTTCCCACAGGGTTCGGACACTGAAGCTTTCTTT
TRBV27	.	TRBJ1-6	.	CASSYRDNNSPLHF	TGTGCCAGCAGTTATCGGGACAACAATTCACCCCTCCACTTT
TRBV2	TRBD1	TRBJ2-5	once	CASNRGQGVETQYF	TGTGCCAGCAACAGAGGACAGGGTGTAGAGACCCAGTACTTC
TRBV5-4	.	TRBJ1-5	.	CASSLEGGDQPQHF	TGTGCCAGCAGCCTAGAGGGGGGGGATCAGCCCCAGCATTTT
TRBV10-3	TRBD1	TRBJ1-4	once	CAISGTDREGGKLFF	TGTGCCATCAGTGGCACGGACAGGGAGGGTGGAAAACTGTTTTTT
TRBV19	TRBD2	TRBJ2-4	.	CASSIVGVVAGEGAKNIQYF	TGTGCCAGTAGTATAGTGGGTGTAGTAGCGGGAGAAGGCGCCAAAAACATTCAGTACTTC
TRBV6-5	TRBD1	TRBJ2-7	.	CASKGTDLYEQYF	TGTGCCAGCAAGGGGACAGACCTCTACGAGCAGTACTTC
TRBV5-4	TRBD2	TRBJ2-7	.	CASSPTTSGGPYEQYF	TGTGCCAGCAGCCCTACCACTAGCGGGGGCCCCTACGAGCAGTACTTC
TRBV6-6	.	TRBJ2-5	few	CASSYSASHGQETQYF	TGTGCCAGCAGTTACTCGGCCTCCCACGGGCAAGAGACCCAGTACTTC
TRBV18	TRBD1	TRBJ1-2	.	CASSPDRDYGYTF	TGTGCCAGCTCACCGGACAGGGATTATGGCTACACCTTC
TRBV27	.	TRBJ2-1	few	CASSLLVFGEESEQFF	TGTGCCAGCAGTTTATTGGTTTTCGGGGAGGAGAGTGAGCAGTTCTTC
TRBV19	.	TRBJ2-7	.	CASSISIGSGYEQYF	TGTGCCAGTAGTATAAGTATCGGGAGCGGGTACGAGCAGTACTTC
TRBV21-1	.	TRBJ1-6	.	CASSKGGSRGSPLHF	TGTGCCAGCAGCAAAGGCGGGTCGCGGGGTTCACCCCTCCACTTT
TRBV7-2	.	TRBJ1-5	.	CASSSAYSNQPQHF	TGTGCCAGCAGCTCCGCCTATAGCAATCAGCCCCAGCATTTT
TRBV27	TRBD1	TRBJ1-1	.	CASSRQGAVKTEAFF	TGTGCCAGCAGTCGACAGGGGGCGGTGAAGACTGAAGCTTTCTTT
TRBV27	TRBD2	TRBJ2-7	.	CASSLSPTSGSPYEQYF	TGTGCCAGCAGTTTATCCCCGACTAGCGGGAGTCCCTACGAGCAGTACTTC
TRBV6-1	TRBD1	TRBJ1-2	.	CASSAITGTGPLGYTF	TGTGCCAGCAGTGCAATCACCGGGACAGGGCCTCTTGGCTACACCTTC
TRBV9	TRBD1	TRBJ2-7	.	CASSPGTGGVYEQYF	TGTGCCAGCAGCCCCGGGACAGGGGGTGTCTACGAGCAGTACTTC
TRBV7-8	.	TRBJ2-5	.	CASSLQGTGETQYF	TGTGCCAGCAGCTTACAGGGCACTGGGGAGACCCAGTACTTC
TRBV9	.	TRBJ1-3	.	CASSPVEQQSSGNTIYF	TGTGCCAGCAGCCCAGTGGAACAGCAAAGCTCTGGAAACACCATATATTTT
TRBV18	TRBD1	TRBJ2-2	few	CASSPLTGKGNTGELFF	TGTGCCAGCTCACCTTTGACAGGGAAAGGGAACACCGGGGAGCTGTTTTTT
TRBV6-1	TRBD2	TRBJ2-1	.	CASSEGLAGGLEQFF	TGTGCCAGCAGTGAAGGACTAGCGGGAGGTCTTGAGCAGTTCTTC
TRBV7-7	.	TRBJ2-2	once	CASSPWDSLRELFF	TGTGCTAGCAGCCCTTGGGACTCCCTGCGGGAGCTGTTTTTT
TRBV27	.	TRBJ1-2	.	CASSPSLEGYTF	TGTGCCAGCAGTCCTTCCCTCGAGGGCTACACCTTC
TRBV27	TRBD1	TRBJ1-5	few	CASSPRQGLISNQPQHF	TGTGCCAGCAGTCCCCGACAGGGACTGATTAGCAATCAGCCCCAGCATTTT
TRBV13	TRBD2	TRBJ2-7	few	CASSPRTSGNHEQYF	TGTGCCAGCAGCCCCCGGACTAGCGGGAACCACGAGCAGTACTTC
TRBV27	TRBD1	TRBJ1-2	.	CASSAGTGGLPNYGYTF	TGTGCCAGCAGTGCCGGGACAGGGGGGCTTCCTAACTATGGCTACACCTTC
TRBV27	TRBD1	TRBJ1-6	.	CASSSDRGGSPLHF	TGTGCCAGCTCATCGGACAGGGGCGGTTCGCCCCTCCACTTT
TRBV4-3	.	TRBJ1-1	.	CASSQPGIPTTEAFF	TGCGCCAGCAGCCAACCGGGGATCCCAACTACTGAAGCTTTCTTT
TRBV7-3	.	TRBJ2-1	.	CASSTTLANEQFF	TGTGCCAGCAGCACCACACTAGCCAATGAGCAGTTCTTC
TRBV27	.	TRBJ2-4	.	CASSSVTVAKNIQYF	TGTGCCAGCAGTAGTGTTACGGTAGCCAAAAACATTCAGTACTTC
TRBV5-1	TRBD2	TRBJ2-1	.	CASSLPLGSGGRDNEQFF	TGCGCCAGCAGCCTACCCTTAGGTAGCGGGGGGAGGGACAATGAGCAGTTCTTC
TRBV9	.	TRBJ1-6	.	CASSVTTVTGPGSPLHF	TGTGCCAGCAGCGTAACGACGGTTACAGGGCCGGGTTCACCCCTCCACTTT
TRBV30	.	TRBJ1-1	.	CAWSSTAEAFF	TGTGCCTGGAGTTCGACAGCTGAAGCTTTCTTT
TRBV5-1	.	TRBJ2-1	.	CASSPFTGELTVNEQFF	TGCGCCAGCAGCCCTTTCACGGGGGAACTCACGGTCAATGAGCAGTTCTTC
TRBV2	TRBD1	TRBJ2-7	.	CASSQQGNYEQYF	TGTGCCAGCAGTCAACAGGGGAACTACGAGCAGTACTTC
TRBV13	TRBD1	TRBJ2-2	.	CASSLATGWAGELFF	TGTGCCAGCAGCTTGGCGACAGGGTGGGCCGGGGAGCTGTTTTTT
TRBV30	.	TRBJ1-2	.	CAWSVRRGLANYGYTF	TGTGCCTGGAGTGTTCGCAGGGGCCTAGCTAACTATGGCTACACCTTC